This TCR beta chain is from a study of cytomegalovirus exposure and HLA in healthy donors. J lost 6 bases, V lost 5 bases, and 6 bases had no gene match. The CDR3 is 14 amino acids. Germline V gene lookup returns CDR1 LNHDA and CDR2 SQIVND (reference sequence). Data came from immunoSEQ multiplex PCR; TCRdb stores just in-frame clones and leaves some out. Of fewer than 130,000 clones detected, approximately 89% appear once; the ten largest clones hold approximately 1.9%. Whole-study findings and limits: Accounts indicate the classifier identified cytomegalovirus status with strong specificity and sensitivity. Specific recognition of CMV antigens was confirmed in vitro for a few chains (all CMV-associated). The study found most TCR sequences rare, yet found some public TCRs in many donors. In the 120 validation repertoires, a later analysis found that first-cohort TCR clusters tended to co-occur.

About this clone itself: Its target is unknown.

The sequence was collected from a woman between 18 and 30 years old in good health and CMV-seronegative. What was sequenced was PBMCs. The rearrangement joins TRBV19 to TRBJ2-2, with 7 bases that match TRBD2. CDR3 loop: CASSDPGGSGELFF. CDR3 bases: TGTGCCAGTAGTGACCCGGGGGGATCCGGGGAGCTGTTTTTT.